These 18 T cell receptor beta chains were sequenced from one sample in a study of beta chain features in type 1 diabetes. Every isolated RNA sample was fully reverse transcribed, so sequencing captured expressed TCRB transcripts. Produced via immunoSEQ multiplex PCR; TCRdb's table is partial and in-frame only. The table lists under 400,000 clones, 14% of them singletons. What was sequenced was central memory CD4+ T cells from blood. The receptors derive from a man in his thirties or forties in good health.

There are many counts of this clone. This chain uses TRBV10-3 with TRBJ2-7, with D possibly TRBD2 on 6 matching bases. The length of the CDR3 is 12 residues. Trimming took 8 bases from V and 7 from J, leaving 15 bases between them. Germline V gene sequence: CDR1 ENHRY, CDR2 SYGVKD. CDR3 nucleotide sequence: TGTGCCATCGGCAAGGACGCGGGAGAGCAGTACGTC. Its protein is CAIGKDAGEQYV.

This clone turned up a few times. The chain carries TRBV29-1 and TRBJ2-5; TRBD1 agrees at 10 bases. Germline V gene data show CDR1 as SQVTM and CDR2 as ANQGSEA. This CDR3 region has 14 residues. The junction had 8 bases not matched to a gene; V was cut back by 5 bases and J by 5 bases. The chain's CDR3 is CSVWGDRGGETQYF. In DNA, the CDR3 is TGCAGCGTTTGGGGGGACAGGGGTGGCGAGACCCAGTACTTC.

This clone was recorded a few times. This rearrangement joins TRBV7-2 to TRBJ1-4, with 7 positions matching TRBD1. CDR1 is SGHTA and CDR2 is FQGNSA in the germline V gene. J gave up 8 bases and V 5 bases, and 8 bases lay outside the gene matches. The CDR3 consists of 14 residues. Written as DNA, the CDR3 is TGTGCCAGCAGCCCACAGGGGTTTCGAGAAAAACTGTTTTTT. Translated, it gives CASSPQGFREKLFF.

This clone showed up just a few times. The gene calls are TRBV5-4 and TRBJ2-5; 13 positions agree with TRBD2. The V and J ends lost 3 bases and 3 bases, in that order; junction bases with no gene match: 2. The CDR3 loop spans 15 amino acids. The germline V gene has CDR1 SGHNT and CDR2 YYREEE (reference sequence). The CDR3 region has the DNA TGTGCCAGCAGCTCTGGACTAGCGGGAGAAGAGACCCAGTACTTC. The encoded protein is CASSSGLAGEETQYF. The whole variable domain, filled in from reference TRBV5-4 and TRBJ2-5, reads ETGVTQSPTHLIKTRGQQVTLRCSSQSGHNTVSWYQQALGQGPQFIFQYYREEENGRGNFPPRFSGLQFPNYSSELNVNALELDDSALYLCASSSGLAGEETQYFGPGTRLLVL.

A few counts support this clone. V is TRBV18 and J is TRBJ2-7; D is perhaps TRBD1 (6 bases). V was cut by 5 bases and J by 5 bases, with 16 bases left in between. CDR3 length: 14 amino acids. CDR1 and CDR2 (germline): KGHSH, LQKENI. In nucleotides, the CDR3 is TGTGCCAGCTCAATGGGGGCCAAAGGGGACGAGCAGTACGTC. Protein: CASSMGAKGDEQYV.

This clone was counted between two and nine times. This rearrangement joins TRBV15 to TRBJ2-5, with TRBD1 matching 11 bases. Trimming took 3 bases from V and 5 from J; bases not matched to a gene: 8. Germline values: CDR1 LNHNV, CDR2 YYDKDF (reference sequence). CDR3 length: 16 residues. This chain's CDR3 is CATSSPTGTGGETQYF. In DNA form, the CDR3 reads TGTGCCACCAGCAGTCCCACCGGGACAGGGGGGGAGACCCAGTACTTC.

This clone was recorded many times. This rearrangement joins TRBV19 to TRBJ2-2; 12 nucleotides align to TRBD1. Germline CDR1 and CDR2: LNHDA and SQIVND (reference sequence). This CDR3 is built from 15 residues. V gave up 4 bases and J gave up 9 bases; unmatched junction bases: 6. The CDR3 loop reads CASSTGTGGNRELFF. Here the CDR3 DNA reads TGTGCCAGTAGTACCGGGACAGGGGGCAACAGGGAGCTGTTTTTT.

This clone showed up many times. The CDR3 loop reads CASSLTNEQFF. The CDR3 DNA follows: TGTGCCAGCAGCTTAACGAATGAGCAGTTCTTC. This sequence joins TRBV7-9 and TRBJ2-1; no clear D. Germline V gene lookup returns CDR1 SEHNR and CDR2 FQNEAQ (reference sequence). The CDR3 totals 11 residues. The V and J ends lost 2 bases and 7 bases respectively, with 3 bases between them.

The sample holds a few counts of this clone. This chain joins TRBV2 and TRBJ2-2, with TRBD2 as a possible D gene (5 bases). The V gene lost 4 bases and the J gene lost 4 bases, with 13 bases spanning the gap. Germline CDR1 and CDR2: SNHLY and FYNNEI. The CDR3 is 15 amino acids. The CDR3 bases are TGTGCCAGCAGTGGGAGGAGGCGAAGCACCGGGGAGCTGTTTTTT. This gives the protein CASSGRRRSTGELFF.

This clone was seen more than once but under ten times. CDR3 in DNA: TGTGCCAGCAGCTTGGATAGCGGGAGTGACTACAATGAGCAGTTCTTC. The encoded protein is CASSLDSGSDYNEQFF. This sequence joins TRBV11-3 and TRBJ2-1, with TRBD2 matching 9 bases. The CDR3 is 16 residues long. The germline V gene has CDR1 SGHNT and CDR2 YENEEA. The trim removed 3 bases at V and 3 bases at J, leaving 6 bases unmatched.

The chain uses TRBV19 and TRBJ2-4; the D gene is possibly TRBD1 (8 bases). In germline, CDR1 is LNHDA, CDR2 SQIVND (reference sequence). The CDR3 runs to 20 residues. V was shortened by 2 bases and J by 1 base, with 24 bases between the two germline ends. The CDR3 DNA reads as TGTGCCAGTAGTATATTCCCCGGACAGGGAGGGTCATGGGCCAAAAACATTCAGTACTTC. Translating it yields CASSIFPGQGGSWAKNIQYF.

The chain uses TRBV11-3 and TRBJ1-1; D is ambiguous. V lost 7 bases, J lost 6 bases, and 12 bases lay in between. CDR1 is SGHNT, CDR2 YENEEA, per germline. The CDR3 consists of 12 residues. CDR3 DNA sequence: TGTGCCAGCACCGGGAGGGCCGCTGAAGCTTTCTTT. Its protein product is CASTGRAAEAFF.

Ten or more counts support this clone. V and J are TRBV2 and TRBJ2-3; D is unclear. Looked up from germline, CDR1 is SNHLY and CDR2 is FYNNEI. The V gene lost 8 bases and the J gene lost 0 bases, with 9 bases spanning the gap. The CDR3 has 13 residues. The CDR3 reads CASGLASTDTQYF. CDR3 coding DNA: TGTGCCAGCGGCCTGGCTAGCACAGATACGCAGTATTTT.

The CDR3 protein is CASSKGSGGAYEQYV. The CDR3 DNA is TGTGCCAGCAGCAAGGGTAGCGGGGGGGCGTACGAGCAGTACGTC. The V gene is TRBV14, the J gene TRBJ2-7, with 11 bases aligning to TRBD2. CDR3 length equals 15 residues. The V gene's germline CDR1 is SGHDN and CDR2 FVKESK. With 5 bases clipped from V and 4 bases from J, the junction kept 7 bases outside the gene matches.

The chain couples TRBV27 to TRBJ2-5, with D uncertain. Germline CDR1 reads MNHEY; CDR2 reads SMNVEV (reference sequence). CDR3 length: 15 amino acids. V was clipped by 2 bases and J by 5 bases, with 15 bases between them. CDR3 loop: CASSLRGLGQETQYF. CDR3 DNA sequence: TGTGCCAGCAGTTTACGTGGATTGGGCCAGGAGACCCAGTACTTC.

The table lists this clone with a few counts. The rearrangement links TRBV7-9 to TRBJ2-1; TRBD2 matches 11 bases. V shed 0 bases, J shed 11 bases, and the junction held 6 bases outside the gene matches. CDR1 and CDR2 (germline): SEHNR, FQNEAQ (reference sequence). The CDR3 is 15 amino acids. DNA for the CDR3: TGTGCCAGCAGCTTAGCCCTTCCTAGCGGGGGGAAGCAGTTCTTC. Translating gives CASSLALPSGGKQFF.

In its sample, this clone was seen a few times. The genes are TRBV6-6 and TRBJ1-3, with D unresolved. Looked up from germline, CDR1 is MNHNY and CDR2 is SVGAGI (reference sequence). V lost 7 bases to trimming and J lost 0 bases, with 13 bases between them. This CDR3 spans 15 amino acids. CDR3 DNA sequence: TGTGCCAGCAACTCCGGGAGAGTCTCTGGAAACACCATATATTTT. Its translation is CASNSGRVSGNTIYF.

The chain is built from TRBV7-2 and TRBJ1-4, with 8 bases fitting TRBD1. The CDR3 length is 18 residues. The germline V gene encodes CDR1 SGHTA and CDR2 FQGNSA. J lost 0 bases, V lost 5 bases, and 11 bases had no gene match. The CDR3 nucleotides read TGTGCCAGCAGCCCAGAAGGACAGGGAAGAGCAACTAATGAAAAACTGTTTTTT. Translating gives CASSPEGQGRATNEKLFF.